These 22 T cell receptor beta chains share one sample of origin, sequenced in a study of a mutant IDH1 vaccine in newly diagnosed glioma. Indicated time point: week 5, during vaccination. Vaccinated patients received 300 ug of mutant IDH1 20-mer peptide per dose, with topical imiquimod. These TCRs' antigens remain unknown. Sequencing was performed with immunoSEQ multiplex PCR; in TCRdb, only in-frame clones are kept and a portion is missing. The sample has tens of thousands of clones, 70% to 90% seen once. The source material was PBMCs, sampled from a glioma patient whose treatment included an IDH1 peptide vaccine. The receptors stem from a middle-aged man with glioma.

This chain links TRBV5-1 with TRBJ1-2; D may be TRBD1 (6 bases). Germline lookup yields CDR1 SGHRS and CDR2 YFSETQ. Trimming shortened V by 4 bases and J by 1 base, and 8 bases separated the two germline ends. The CDR3 has 13 residues. CDR3: CASSQQGNYGYTF. As DNA, the CDR3 is TGCGCCAGCAGCCAACAGGGTAACTATGGCTACACCTTC.

This clone was found once. The genes are TRBV11-2 and TRBJ2-3, with 11 bases fitting TRBD2. The V segment lost 5 bases and the J segment 7 bases; nucleotides outside the gene matches: 14. This CDR3 spans 17 amino acids. From germline, CDR1 is SGHAT and CDR2 FQNNGV. CDR3 loop: CASSLIKLLAGDYTQYF. CDR3 nucleotide sequence: TGTGCCAGCAGCCTTATAAAACTACTAGCGGGAGATTATACGCAGTATTTT.

The chain has TRBV1 and TRBJ2-1; the table gives TRBD2 as D, unverified against the DNA. TRBV1 constitutes a pseudogene. CDR3 length: 21 amino acids. The CDR3 coding sequence is TGCACCAGCAGCCAAGATCCGTGGGGGGTAAAAACTTCTAAGTCCTACAATGAGCAGTTCTTC. Translated, it gives CTSSQDPWGVKTSKSYNEQFF.

By proportion, this clone is medium-sized. The gene calls are TRBV5-4 and TRBJ1-1; TRBD1 aligns across 10 bases. Trimming at V came to 3 bases and at J to 4 bases, leaving 3 bases not matched to a gene. The CDR3 loop spans 14 amino acids. CDR1 and CDR2 (germline): SGHNT, YYREEE (reference sequence). In DNA, the CDR3 is TGTGCCAGCAGCTCAAGGACAGGGGGCACTGAAGCTTTCTTT. Encoded protein: CASSSRTGGTEAFF.

V is TRBV7-3 and J is TRBJ2-3; 11 nucleotides match TRBD2. The J segment lost 6 bases and the V segment lost 2 bases, leaving 4 bases of the junction unmatched. The V gene's germline CDR1 is SGHTA and CDR2 FQGTGA. This CDR3 has 15 residues. The CDR3 nucleotides read TGTGCCAGCAGCTTAGGGACTAGCGGTGGGGATACGCAGTATTTT. Its translation: CASSLGTSGGDTQYF.

A note on this clone: An end of the junction does not agree with germline; a read error may underlie this. This chain connects TRBV6-6 to TRBJ1-3; D possibly corresponds to TRBD1 (5 bases). CDR3 length: 12 amino acids. CDR1 is MNHNY and CDR2 is SVGAGI in the germline V gene (reference sequence). CDR3 DNA: TGCGCCGCGGGGCCCTCTGGAAACACCATATATTTT. It is translated as CAAGPSGNTIYF.

CDR3 loop: CASSEYSTGETLYF. In nucleotides, the CDR3 is TGTGCCAGCAGTGAATATTCGACAGGGGAAACTCTATATTTT. The chain employs TRBV2 and TRBJ1-3; 8 bases agree with TRBD1. V lost 2 bases and J lost 14; bases outside the gene matches: 11. The germline V gene has CDR1 SNHLY and CDR2 FYNNEI. The CDR3 sequence is 14 residues long. The whole variable domain, remainder taken from reference TRBV2 and TRBJ1-3, is EPEVTQTPSHQVTQMGQEVILRCVPISNHLYFYWYRQILGQKVEFLVSFYNNEISEKSEIFDDQFSVERPDGSNFTLKIRSTKLEDSAMYFCASSEYSTGETLYFGEGSWLTVV.

V gene TRBV15 combines with J gene TRBJ2-7, with 7 positions matching TRBD2. V was clipped by 1 base and J by 4 bases; unmatched bases: 10. CDR3 length: 16 residues. Germline V gene sequence: CDR1 LNHNV, CDR2 YYDKDF (reference sequence). The CDR3 reads CATSRGSGGRRYEQYF. CDR3 in DNA: TGTGCCACCAGCAGAGGGTCCGGCGGGAGAAGGTACGAGCAGTACTTC.

This clone was counted a few times. The genes are TRBV6-4 and TRBJ1-3, with 8 bases that match TRBD1. The CDR3 has 16 residues. V lost 0 bases to trimming and J lost 5 bases; unmatched junction nucleotides: 6. Germline V gene lookup returns CDR1 MRHNA and CDR2 SNTAGT. The CDR3 loop is CASSDSLDRERNTIYF. In DNA, the CDR3 is TGTGCCAGCAGTGACTCCCTGGACAGGGAACGAAACACCATATATTTT.

The chain joins TRBV10-3 to TRBJ2-3, with TRBD1 as a possible D gene (7 bases). Trimming took 7 bases from V and 5 from J, leaving 13 bases between them. Germline V CDR1 and CDR2: ENHRY, SYGVKD. The CDR3 length is 13 residues. The CDR3 is CAITPGGLDTQYF. DNA for the CDR3: TGTGCCATCACCCCAGGGGGGTTAGATACGCAGTATTTT.

The chain employs TRBV27 and TRBJ2-4, with D perhaps TRBD2 (5 bases). There are 14 residues in the CDR3. With 8 bases removed from V and 3 bases from J, the gap between germline ends came to 14 bases. The germline V gene encodes CDR1 MNHEY and CDR2 SMNVEV (reference sequence). CDR3 DNA sequence: TGTGCCAGCCGGGCAGAGGGTGGCAAAAACATTCAGTACTTC. Its translation: CASRAEGGKNIQYF.

The gene calls are TRBV7-9 and TRBJ2-3; TRBD1 is a possible D gene (5 bases). Germline CDR1 reads SEHNR; CDR2 reads FQNEAQ (reference sequence). V gave up 7 bases and J gave up 3 bases, with 17 bases separating them. This CDR3 is 15 amino acids long. This CDR3 is CASTHDRSGTDTQYF. Written as DNA, the CDR3 is TGTGCCAGCACCCACGACCGCTCAGGGACAGATACGCAGTATTTT.

The chain has TRBV5-6 and TRBJ2-4, with D unclear. In germline, CDR1 is SGHDT, CDR2 YYEEEE. The CDR3 length is 14 residues. The V end lost 0 bases, the J end lost 0 bases, and 4 bases lay between the germline ends. CDR3 region: CASSLALAKNIQYF. CDR3 sequence (DNA): TGTGCCAGCAGCTTGGCACTAGCCAAAAACATTCAGTACTTC.

The chain uses TRBV10-3 and TRBJ1-1; 8 bases line up with TRBD1. The CDR3 is made up of 14 amino acids. The J segment lost 2 bases and the V segment lost 4 bases, leaving 3 bases of the junction unmatched. CDR1 and CDR2 from the germline V gene are ENHRY and SYGVKD. The chain's CDR3 is CAISGDRRNTEAFF. Written as DNA, the CDR3 is TGTGCCATCAGTGGGGACAGGAGAAACACTGAAGCTTTCTTT.

The DNA of the CDR3 is TGTGCCAGCAGCGTAGCTAGGACCTCGAGTGAGCAGTTCTTC. Translating it yields CASSVARTSSEQFF. V gene TRBV9 combines with J gene TRBJ2-1, with unresolved D. The CDR3 spans 14 residues. Germline loops: CDR1 SGDLS, CDR2 YYNGEE. The V gene lost 0 bases and the J gene lost 9 bases, with 13 bases spanning the gap.

The V and J genes are TRBV27 and TRBJ2-1; 11 bases are a match to TRBD2. Trimming at V came to 6 bases and at J to 7 bases, leaving 11 bases not matched to a gene. The CDR3 covers 16 residues. The V gene's germline CDR1 is MNHEY and CDR2 SMNVEV (reference sequence). The CDR3 sequence: CASSPLAGGRWNEQFF. The CDR3 DNA sequence: TGTGCCAGCAGCCCCCTAGCGGGAGGCCGCTGGAATGAGCAGTTCTTC.

The rearrangement links TRBV7-2 to TRBJ2-5, with D maybe TRBD2 (6 bases). V was pared by 2 bases and J by 5 bases, with 15 bases between. The CDR3 extends over 15 amino acids. CDR1 is SGHTA and CDR2 is FQGNSA in the germline V gene. The CDR3 DNA is TGTGCCAGCAGCTTATTCACGGGAGTGGGGGAGACCCAGTACTTC. This translates into CASSLFTGVGETQYF.

The chain employs TRBV10-1 and TRBJ1-2; tentatively, D is TRBD1 (6 bases). Per the germline V gene, CDR1 is WNHNN and CDR2 is SYGVQD (reference sequence). There are 17 residues in the CDR3. V was shortened by 8 bases and J by 0 bases, with 22 bases between the two germline ends. Here the CDR3 reads CASSLGGSRRANYGYTF. CDR3 sequence (DNA): TGCGCCAGCTCGTTGGGGGGCTCCAGACGAGCTAACTATGGCTACACCTTC.

V usage is TRBV4-1 and J usage is TRBJ1-5, with D hard to call. V was cut by 0 bases and J by 12 bases, with 12 bases left in between. CDR3 length: 13 residues. CDR1 and CDR2 from the germline V gene are MGHRA and YSYEKL. The CDR3 nucleotides are TGCGCCAGCAGCCAAGAGCCCGGTTGGGACCAGCATTTT. Translated: CASSQEPGWDQHF.

This sequence joins TRBV5-1 and TRBJ2-1, with TRBD2 identical over 8 bases. V lost 4 bases and J lost 4; bases outside the gene matches: 7. This CDR3 region has 15 residues. Germline lookup yields CDR1 SGHRS and CDR2 YFSETQ. CDR3 protein: CASSPGTSGYNEQFF. The CDR3 DNA reads TGCGCCAGCAGCCCGGGCACTAGCGGATACAATGAGCAGTTCTTC. The full variable domain, in which reference TRBV5-1 and TRBJ2-1 provide the parts outside the CDR3, is KAGVTQTPRYLIKTRGQQVTLSCSPISGHRSVSWYQQTPGQGLQFLFEYFSETQRNKGNFPGRFSGRQFSNSRSEMNVSTLELGDSALYLCASSPGTSGYNEQFFGPGTRLTVL.

V and J are TRBV9 and TRBJ2-1; D not certain. Germline V CDR1 and CDR2: SGDLS, YYNGEE. CDR3 size: 14 residues. V gave up 4 bases and J gave up 4 bases, with 12 bases separating them. The CDR3, as DNA: TGTGCCAGCAGCCCGCACCAAGGATACAATGAGCAGTTCTTC. It yields the protein CASSPHQGYNEQFF. Full variable domain (rest looked up from reference TRBV9 and TRBJ2-1): DSGVTQTPKHLITATGQRVTLRCSPRSGDLSVYWYQQSLDQGLQFLIQYYNGEERAKGNILERFSAQQFPDLHSELNLSSLELGDSALYFCASSPHQGYNEQFFGPGTRLTVL.

The chain has TRBV19 and TRBJ2-3; either TRBD1 or TRBD2 may supply D (5 bases each). V shed 5 bases and J shed 6 bases, with 12 bases lying between them. Germline CDR1 is LNHDA and CDR2 is SQIVND (reference sequence). This CDR3 has 13 residues. CDR3 loop: CASSHRDRDTQYF. CDR3 nucleotides: TGTGCCAGTAGTCACCGGGACCGCGATACGCAGTATTTT.